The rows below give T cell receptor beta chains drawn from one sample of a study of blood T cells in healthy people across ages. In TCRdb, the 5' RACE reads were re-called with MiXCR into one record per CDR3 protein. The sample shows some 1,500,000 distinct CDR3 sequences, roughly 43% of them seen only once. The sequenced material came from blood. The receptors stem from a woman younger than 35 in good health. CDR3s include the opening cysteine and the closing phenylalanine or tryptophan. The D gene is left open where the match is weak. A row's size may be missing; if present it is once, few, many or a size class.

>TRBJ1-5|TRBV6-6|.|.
CASSYSLGVQPQHF
TGTGCCAGCAGTTACTCGCTAGGCGTTCAGCCCCAGCATTTT
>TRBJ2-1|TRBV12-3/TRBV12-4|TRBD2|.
CASRLTSGPYNEQFF
TGTGCCAGCAGACTCACTAGCGGGCCATACAATGAGCAGTTCTTC
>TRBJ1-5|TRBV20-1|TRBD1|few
CSARDPGGALYQPQHF
TGCAGTGCTAGAGATCCAGGGGGCGCGTTGTATCAGCCCCAGCATTTT
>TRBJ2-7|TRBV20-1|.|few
CSVRREYEQYF
TGCAGTGTGAGACGGGAGTACGAGCAGTACTTC
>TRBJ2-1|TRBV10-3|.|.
CAISESDGVAGIDEQFF
TGTGCCATCAGTGAGTCTGATGGTGTTGCGGGTATCGATGAGCAGTTCTTC
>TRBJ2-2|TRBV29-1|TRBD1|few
CSANRDRSNTGELFF
TGCAGCGCTAACCGGGACAGATCGAACACCGGGGAGCTGTTTTTT
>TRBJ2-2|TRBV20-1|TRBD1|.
CSAREVGQVNTGELFF
TGCAGTGCTAGAGAGGTGGGACAGGTGAACACCGGGGAGCTGTTTTTT
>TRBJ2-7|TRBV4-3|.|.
CASSPVVGEGEQYF
TGCGCCAGCAGCCCTGTTGTGGGAGAGGGCGAGCAGTACTTC
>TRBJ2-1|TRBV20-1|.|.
CSARATPQGLRYNEQFF
TGCAGTGCTAGAGCGACGCCACAGGGCCTTCGCTACAATGAGCAGTTCTTC
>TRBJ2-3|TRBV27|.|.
CASSSLGGVTDTQYF
TGTGCCAGCAGTTCCCTAGGGGGGGTCACAGATACGCAGTATTTT
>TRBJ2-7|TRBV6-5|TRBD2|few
CASLRTSGTSRFEQYF
TGTGCCAGCCTGAGAACATCCGGGACTAGTAGGTTCGAGCAGTACTTC
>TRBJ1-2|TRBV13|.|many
CASRPDRNYGYTF
TGTGCCAGCAGACCGGACAGAAACTATGGCTACACCTTC
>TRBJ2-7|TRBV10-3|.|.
CAIMPQVGYEQYF
TGTGCCATCATGCCACAGGTCGGCTACGAGCAGTACTTC
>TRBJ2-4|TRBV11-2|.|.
CASSLREKGPRGAQAKNIQYF
TGTGCCAGCAGCTTAAGGGAAAAGGGACCAAGGGGTGCTCAGGCCAAAAACATTCAGTACTTC
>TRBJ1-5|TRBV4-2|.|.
CASSQAPFDQPQHF
TGTGCCAGCAGCCAAGCGCCCTTCGATCAGCCCCAGCATTTT
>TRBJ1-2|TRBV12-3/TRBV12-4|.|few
CASSFNSPRHTF
TGTGCCAGCAGTTTCAATTCCCCCAGACACACCTTC
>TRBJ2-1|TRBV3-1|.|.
CASSQASNWFF
TGTGCCAGCAGCCAGGCCTCCAACTGGTTCTTC
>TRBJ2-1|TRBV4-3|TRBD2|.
CASSQDLGGFYNEQFF
TGCGCCAGCAGCCAAGATTTGGGGGGGTTCTACAATGAGCAGTTCTTC
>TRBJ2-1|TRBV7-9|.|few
CASSLVRDWMNEQFF
TGTGCCAGCAGCTTAGTGCGGGATTGGATGAATGAGCAGTTCTTC
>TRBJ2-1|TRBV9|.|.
CASSPRTRGSGNEQFF
TGTGCCAGCAGCCCCCGTACGCGTGGGAGTGGCAATGAGCAGTTCTTC
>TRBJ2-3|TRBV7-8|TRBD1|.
CASRNTGTGVDTQYF
TGTGCCAGCAGAAACACCGGGACAGGGGTAGATACGCAGTATTTT
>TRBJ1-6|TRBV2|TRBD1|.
CASSGQGSIPLHF
TGTGCCAGCAGTGGACAGGGGTCAATCCCCCTCCACTTT
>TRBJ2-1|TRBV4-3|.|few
CASSQDGRDGYNEQFF
TGCGCCAGCAGCCAAGATGGCAGGGACGGCTACAATGAGCAGTTCTTC
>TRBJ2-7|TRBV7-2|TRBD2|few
CASKIGGSRNEQYF
TGTGCCAGCAAGATAGGCGGGAGTCGGAACGAGCAGTACTTC
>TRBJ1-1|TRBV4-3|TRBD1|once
CASSHEYRDREAFF
TGCGCCAGCAGCCACGAATACCGGGACAGAGAAGCTTTCTTT
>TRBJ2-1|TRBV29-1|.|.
CSVDLDSPDNEQFF
TGCAGCGTCGACCTCGACAGTCCCGACAATGAGCAGTTCTTC
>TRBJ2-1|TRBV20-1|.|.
CSASTGVRALSYNEQFF
TGCAGTGCTAGCACGGGGGTGAGGGCCTTGTCCTACAATGAGCAGTTCTTC
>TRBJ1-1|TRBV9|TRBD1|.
CASSVIHGPGQENTEAFF
TGTGCCAGCAGCGTCATTCATGGGCCGGGACAGGAGAACACTGAAGCTTTCTTT
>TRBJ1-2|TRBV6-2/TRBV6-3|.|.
CASRRDLQNYGYTF
TGTGCCAGCAGGCGGGACTTACAGAACTATGGCTACACCTTC
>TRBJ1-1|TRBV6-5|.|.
CATSLNTEAFF
TGTGCCACCTCCTTGAACACTGAAGCTTTCTTT
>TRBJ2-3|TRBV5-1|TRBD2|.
CASSLGLARATDTQYF
TGCGCCAGCAGCTTGGGACTAGCGAGAGCCACAGATACGCAGTATTTT
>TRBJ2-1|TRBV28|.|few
CASSPGVPKEQFF
TGTGCCAGCAGCCCCGGGGTGCCCAAGGAGCAGTTCTTC
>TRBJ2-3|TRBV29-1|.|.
CSVEGPGFSDAQYF
TGCAGCGTTGAGGGGCCGGGGTTTTCCGATGCGCAGTATTTT
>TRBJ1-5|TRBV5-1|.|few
CASSLGALNQPQHF
TGCGCCAGCAGCTTGGGAGCCCTCAATCAGCCCCAGCATTTT
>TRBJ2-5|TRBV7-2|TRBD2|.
CASRSSGGAQETQYF
TGTGCCAGCAGAAGTAGCGGGGGCGCCCAAGAGACCCAGTACTTC
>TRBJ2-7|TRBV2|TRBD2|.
CASSVLAGGGEQYF
TGTGCCAGCAGTGTACTAGCGGGAGGAGGCGAGCAGTACTTC
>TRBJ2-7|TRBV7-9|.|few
CASSSETSPYEQYF
TGTGCCAGCAGCTCAGAGACCAGCCCCTACGAGCAGTACTTC
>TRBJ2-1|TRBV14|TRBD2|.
CASSRRTGAGVHNKQFF
TGTGCCAGCAGCCGACGAACGGGTGCGGGAGTCCACAATAAGCAGTTCTTC
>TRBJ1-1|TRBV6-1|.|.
CASRAEMGLGEAFF
TGTGCCAGCAGGGCCGAAATGGGTTTAGGTGAAGCTTTCTTT
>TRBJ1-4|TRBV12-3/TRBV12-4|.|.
CASSPAGRPSNEKLFF
TGTGCCAGCAGTCCAGCCGGGAGACCGTCTAATGAAAAACTGTTTTTT
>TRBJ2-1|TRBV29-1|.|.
CSVPWPGQQFF
TGCAGCGTGCCTTGGCCGGGACAGCAGTTCTTC
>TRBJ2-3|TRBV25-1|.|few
CASTEGRGRDTQYF
TGTGCCAGCACCGAGGGGCGGGGTAGGGATACGCAGTATTTT
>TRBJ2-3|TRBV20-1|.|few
CSARKARDTSTDTQYF
TGCAGTGCTAGAAAGGCTCGGGACACCAGCACAGATACGCAGTATTTT
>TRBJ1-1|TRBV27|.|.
CASSPHAGTEAFF
TGTGCCAGCAGTCCCCATGCCGGGACTGAAGCTTTCTTT
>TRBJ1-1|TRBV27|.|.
CASSSTPTVAAFF
TGTGCCAGCAGTTCCACACCCACAGTGGCAGCTTTCTTT
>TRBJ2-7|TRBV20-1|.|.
CSARETTSYEQYF
TGCAGTGCTAGGGAGACTACCTCCTACGAGCAGTACTTC
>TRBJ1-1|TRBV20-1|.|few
CSASFGDWDTEAFF
TGCAGTGCTAGTTTCGGGGATTGGGACACTGAAGCTTTCTTT
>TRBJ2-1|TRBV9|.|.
CASSVIGGRNEQFF
TGTGCCAGCAGCGTAATTGGGGGGAGGAATGAGCAGTTCTTC